This entry lists 24 T cell receptor beta chains sequenced from one sample in a study of PD-1 blockade in classical Hodgkin lymphoma. Relapse was seen in all patients after autologous stem cell transplantation, and brentuximab vedotin exposure was variable. Only in-frame clones appear in the TCRdb table, and some are missing; sequencing was by immunoSEQ multiplex PCR. The sample consists of 100,000 to 130,000 clones, roughly nine tenths of them appearing once. Sequences were derived from peripheral blood mononuclear cells (PBMCs), sampled before the second cycle of nivolumab. The receptors originated from a human donor with classical Hodgkin lymphoma.

The chain uses TRBV28 and TRBJ1-5, with D hard to call. Germline CDR1 is MDHEN and CDR2 is SYDVKM. This CDR3 has 15 residues. Deletions cut 3 bases from V and 1 base from J, with 10 bases between. In nucleotides, the CDR3 is TGTGCCAGCAGTTTTGAACGTAGAAGCAATCAGCCCCAGCATTTT. It is translated as CASSFERRSNQPQHF.

The rearrangement joins TRBV7-9 to TRBJ2-2; D is uncertain. This CDR3 spans 12 amino acids. Germline CDR1 and CDR2: SEHNR and FQNEAQ (reference sequence). The ends were cut back, 4 bases at V and 6 bases at J, with 6 bases in the middle. CDR3 amino acids: CASSSLAGELFF. The CDR3 DNA follows: TGTGCCAGCAGCTCCCTAGCCGGGGAGCTGTTTTTT.

With regard to this clone: This sample also contains other DNA sequences that code for the same CDR3. The CDR3 DNA reads TGCAGTGCTAGAGAAGAGACCCAGTACTTC. This sequence encodes CSAREETQYF. The chain combines TRBV20-1 with TRBJ2-5; D call uncertain. V was pared by 0 bases and J by 4 bases, with 0 bases between. CDR1 and CDR2 (germline): DFQATT, SNEGSKA (reference sequence). This CDR3 spans 10 amino acids.

This rearrangement joins TRBV6-5 to TRBJ1-5; D remains ambiguous. Germline V gene lookup returns CDR1 MNHEY and CDR2 SVGAGI. V was pared by 0 bases and J by 7 bases, with 10 bases between. This CDR3 comprises 14 residues. The CDR3 region is CASSYSINIQPQHF. Here the CDR3 DNA reads TGTGCCAGCAGTTACTCGATCAATATCCAGCCCCAGCATTTT.

V gene TRBV30 combines with J gene TRBJ1-1; D is ambiguous. Germline CDR1 reads GTSNPN; CDR2 reads SVGIG (reference sequence). The germline V and J ends were trimmed by 2 bases and 3 bases, with 19 bases remaining between them. The CDR3 spans 16 residues. The CDR3 is CAWSSYPRASDTEAFF. CDR3 bases: TGTGCCTGGAGTTCATATCCACGGGCGTCGGACACTGAAGCTTTCTTT.

The rearrangement joins TRBV27 to TRBJ2-7, with 9 bases fitting TRBD2. Looked up from germline, CDR1 is MNHEY and CDR2 is SMNVEV (reference sequence). The CDR3 contains 16 residues. V lost 3 bases and J lost 3; bases outside the gene matches: 9. CDR3: CASSLTGGRGFYEQYF. The CDR3 DNA sequence: TGTGCCAGCAGTTTGACAGGCGGGAGGGGTTTCTACGAGCAGTACTTC.

The chain employs TRBV11-3 and TRBJ2-2; possibly TRBD1 or TRBD2 for D (5 bases each). This CDR3 has 13 amino acids. Trimming cost V 1 base and J 6 bases, with 6 bases left between them. Germline V gene lookup returns CDR1 SGHNT and CDR2 YENEEA. In DNA, the CDR3 is TGTGCCAGCAGCTTAGGGGGACCCGGGGAGCTGTTTTTT. This encodes CASSLGGPGELFF.

The chain joins TRBV6-6 to TRBJ2-2, with 7 bases that match TRBD1. Germline CDR1 is MNHNY and CDR2 is SVGAGI (reference sequence). The V and J ends lost 6 bases and 7 bases, in that order; junction bases with no gene match: 8. The CDR3 is 14 residues long. The CDR3 nucleotides are TGTGCCAGCAGATCCGACAGGGTTGGCGGGGAGCTGTTTTTT. It encodes CASRSDRVGGELFF.

The chain recombines TRBV5-1 with TRBJ2-7, with 9 bases lining up with TRBD2. J was trimmed by 5 bases and V by 4 bases; bases with no gene match: 13. CDR1 is SGHRS and CDR2 is YFSETQ in the germline V gene. There are 16 residues in the CDR3. CDR3 in amino acids: CASSPERTSAKNEQYF. CDR3 coding DNA: TGCGCCAGCAGCCCAGAGAGGACTAGCGCAAAAAACGAGCAGTACTTC.

This chain uses TRBV5-1 with TRBJ2-7, with a possible D match to TRBD2 (5 bases). CDR1 and CDR2 (germline): SGHRS, YFSETQ. V was cut by 4 bases and J by 2 bases, with 13 bases left in between. The length of the CDR3 is 14 residues. CDR3 nucleotides: TGCGCCAGCAGCCCACAAGCGGCGGCCTACGAGCAGTACTTC. Its protein product is CASSPQAAAYEQYF.

This chain uses TRBV6-6 with TRBJ2-5; 7 bases align to TRBD1. The end of the DNA fits TRBJ2-7 better, so the J call may be wrong. This CDR3 has 14 amino acids. Germline-derived CDR1 and CDR2 are MNHNY and SVGAGI (reference sequence). The CDR3 DNA reads as TGTGCCAGCAACGGACAGGAGAGCTCCTACGAGCAGTACTTC. Residues: CASNGQESSYEQYF.

The genes are TRBV25-1 and TRBJ2-2; D may correspond to TRBD1 or TRBD2 (6 bases each). The V end lost 5 bases, the J end lost 4 bases, and 14 bases lay between the germline ends. Germline V gene lookup returns CDR1 MGHDK and CDR2 SYGVNS. The CDR3 is made up of 15 amino acids. CDR3 residues: CASSPRGRITGELFF. CDR3 nucleotide sequence: TGTGCCAGCAGTCCTCGGGGGCGAATCACCGGGGAGCTGTTTTTT.

The chain uses TRBV18 and TRBJ1-4; D might be TRBD1 (5 bases). Trimming shortened V by 1 base and J by 8 bases, and 8 bases separated the two germline ends. The length of the CDR3 is 13 residues. CDR1 is KGHSH and CDR2 is LQKENI in the germline V gene. CDR3 sequence (DNA): TGTGCCAGCTCACCACGGGGGGAGGAAAAACTGTTTTTT. Amino acids: CASSPRGEEKLFF.

Only one count was recorded for this clone. This sequence joins TRBV13 and TRBJ2-2, with D perhaps matching TRBD1 or TRBD2 (6 bases each). Germline V lookup: CDR1 PRHDT, CDR2 FYEKMQ (reference sequence). CDR3 length: 17 residues. V shed 5 bases and J shed 6 bases, with 22 bases lying between them. The CDR3 nucleotides read TGTGCCAGCAGCAGCAGGGGTGGCAGGGAGGCGGCCGGGGAGCTGTTTTTT. Translation gives CASSSRGGREAAGELFF.

This chain links TRBV21-1 with TRBJ1-1. TRBV21-1 is a pseudogene locus. This CDR3 region has 14 residues. CDR3 in amino acids: CASSKDPVNTEAFF. DNA of the CDR3: TGTGCCAGCAGCAAAGATCCCGTCAACACTGAAGCTTTCTTT.

This clone came up once. CDR3 residues: CASSQDFGTSSYEQYF. The CDR3 nucleotides are TGTGCCAGCAGCCAAGATTTCGGGACCAGCTCCTACGAGCAGTACTTC. V is TRBV4-2 and J is TRBJ2-7, with D perhaps TRBD1 or TRBD2 (5 bases each). This CDR3 is 16 amino acids long. In germline, CDR1 is LGHNA, CDR2 YNFKEQ. Trimming took 0 bases from V and 0 from J, leaving 12 bases between them.

The rearrangement links TRBV10-2 to TRBJ2-7; 11 bases line up with TRBD2. The germline V gene encodes CDR1 WSHSY and CDR2 SAAADI. CDR3 length: 13 residues. The V and J ends lost 6 bases and 5 bases, in that order; junction bases with no gene match: 3. As DNA, the CDR3 is TGCGCCAGCAGGACTAGCGGGATCGACGAGCAGTACTTC. Translation: CASRTSGIDEQYF.

The chain joins TRBV5-4 to TRBJ2-1; 8 positions match TRBD2. In germline, CDR1 is SGHNT, CDR2 YYREEE (reference sequence). The CDR3 extends over 17 amino acids. V trimming: 7 bases; J trimming: 1 base; junction bases outside the gene matches: 13. The CDR3 loop reads CASGTGSTSASYNEQFF. CDR3 in DNA: TGTGCCAGCGGCACAGGGTCGACTAGCGCATCCTACAATGAGCAGTTCTTC.

The gene calls are TRBV28 and TRBJ2-3; D possibly corresponds to TRBD2 (6 bases). Germline V gene sequence: CDR1 MDHEN, CDR2 SYDVKM. The CDR3 consists of 18 residues. Trimming shortened V by 5 bases and J by 1 base, and 22 bases separated the two germline ends. CDR3 in DNA: TGTGCCAGCAGTCCACGGATGGTAGCGGAGGTCGGCACAGATACGCAGTATTTT. It encodes CASSPRMVAEVGTDTQYF.

This clone has only a few counts. Other nucleotide sequences in the sample specify the same CDR3. The chain combines TRBV25-1 with TRBJ2-5, with 8 bases fitting TRBD2. Germline values: CDR1 MGHDK, CDR2 SYGVNS. The CDR3 contains 15 residues. Germline trimming cut 3 bases from V and 3 bases from J; bases unmatched to any gene: 6. Written as DNA, the CDR3 is TGTGCCAGCAGTGAGTCCACTAGCGGAAAAGAGACCCAGTACTTC. Protein: CASSESTSGKETQYF.

The rearrangement uses TRBV10-1 and TRBJ1-1; no reliable D call. Germline CDR1 is WNHNN and CDR2 is SYGVQD (reference sequence). The CDR3 extends over 14 amino acids. V lost 4 bases to trimming and J lost 3 bases, with 12 bases between them. The CDR3 DNA reads as TGCGCCAGCAGTGCAAAGGGAAGGGACACTGAAGCTTTCTTT. Translated, it gives CASSAKGRDTEAFF.

This chain uses TRBV4-3 with TRBJ2-2; D ambiguous. The CDR3 sequence is 16 residues long. V gave up 6 bases and J gave up 4 bases, with 18 bases separating them. The germline gives CDR1 LGHNA, CDR2 YSLEER. CDR3 amino acids: CASSHTDIYLTGELFF. The CDR3 coding sequence is TGCGCCAGCAGTCATACAGACATCTACCTCACCGGGGAGCTGTTTTTT.

J is TRBJ2-3 and V is TRBV23-1; 10 bases are a match to TRBD1. TRBV23-1 carries the ORF label, with uncertain function. The V and J ends lost 9 bases and 3 bases, in that order; junction bases with no gene match: 9. The CDR3 length is 15 residues. In DNA, the CDR3 is TGCGCCAGGATAGACAGGGGGCGATCTACAGATACGCAGTATTTT. This gives the protein CARIDRGRSTDTQYF.

The chain carries TRBV5-1 and TRBJ2-5, with TRBD1 matching over 10 bases. V shed 5 bases, J shed 1 base, and the junction held 5 bases outside the gene matches. Germline CDR1 SGHRS, CDR2 YFSETQ. This CDR3 is built from 15 residues. For the CDR3, the DNA is TGCGCCAGCAGACACCGGGACAGGGGCCAAGAGACCCAGTACTTC. It encodes CASRHRDRGQETQYF.